The clone carrying this T cell receptor beta chain came up many times. Its antigen is as yet unknown. Some clones are missing from TCRdb's copy, which holds only in-frame ones; the method was immunoSEQ multiplex PCR. This repertoire holds about 37,000 clones, and none appear only once. The sample belongs to a study of T cell clonality in common variable immunodeficiency. Whole-study results and caveats: T cell subpopulation sequencing would be needed to explain CVID clonality.

This clonotype was sampled from a person aged 18 to 69 in good health. Sequencing was done on a sample of peripheral blood mononuclear cells.

CDR3: CSVVPGLQTDTQYF. CDR3 bases read: TGCAGCGTTGTACCGGGACTACAAACAGATACG. The V call is TRBV29-1, the J call TRBJ2-3; TRBD2 matches at 7 bases. The read halts 3 residues ahead of the CDR3 end, with the missing end drawn from the germline J gene. This CDR3 contains 14 residues. The germline CDR1 and CDR2 sequences are SQVTM and ANQGSEA. Trimming at V came to 4 bases and at J to 3 bases, leaving 7 bases not matched to a gene.